Only a few counts were recorded for the clone carrying this T cell receptor (beta chain). Measured with immunoSEQ multiplex PCR; TCRdb has only the in-frame clones, and not every one. Of over a thousand clones listed, 70% to 80% were seen once; the top ten hold 2% to 3%. V gave up 2 bases and J gave up 12 bases, with 11 bases separating them. Germline CDR1 reads MDHEN; CDR2 reads SYDVKM. This CDR3 is 11 amino acids long. Time point here: 2014-2015 season, pre-vaccination. This specimen comes from a study of follicular helper T cells after annual influenza vaccination. This chain joins TRBV28 and TRBJ2-7; D gene ambiguous. The clonotype originates from an adult who received the influenza vaccine. This specimen consisted of CXCR5+ CD38+ circulating T follicular helper cells from blood, obtained on the day of influenza vaccination. As to subset: circulating Tfh, non-naive CD4+CXCR5+PD-1+ (ICOS+CD38+ or ICOS-CD38-). The DNA of the CDR3 is TGTGCCAGCAGTTTAACTGACGAGTGGTACTTC. Its protein is CASSLTDEWYF.